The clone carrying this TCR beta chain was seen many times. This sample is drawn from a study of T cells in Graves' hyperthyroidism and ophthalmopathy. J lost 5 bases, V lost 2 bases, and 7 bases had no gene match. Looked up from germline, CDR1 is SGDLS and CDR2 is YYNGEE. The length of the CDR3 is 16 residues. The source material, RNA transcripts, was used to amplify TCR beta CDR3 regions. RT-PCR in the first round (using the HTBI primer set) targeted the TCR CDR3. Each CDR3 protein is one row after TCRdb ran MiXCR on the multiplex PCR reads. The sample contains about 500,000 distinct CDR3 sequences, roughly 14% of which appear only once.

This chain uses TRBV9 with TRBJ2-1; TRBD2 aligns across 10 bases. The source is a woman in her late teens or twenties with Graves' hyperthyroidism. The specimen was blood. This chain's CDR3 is CASSVSSGSGNNEQFF. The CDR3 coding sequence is TGTGCCAGCAGCGTTTCTAGCGGGAGTGGTAACAATGAGCAGTTCTTC.